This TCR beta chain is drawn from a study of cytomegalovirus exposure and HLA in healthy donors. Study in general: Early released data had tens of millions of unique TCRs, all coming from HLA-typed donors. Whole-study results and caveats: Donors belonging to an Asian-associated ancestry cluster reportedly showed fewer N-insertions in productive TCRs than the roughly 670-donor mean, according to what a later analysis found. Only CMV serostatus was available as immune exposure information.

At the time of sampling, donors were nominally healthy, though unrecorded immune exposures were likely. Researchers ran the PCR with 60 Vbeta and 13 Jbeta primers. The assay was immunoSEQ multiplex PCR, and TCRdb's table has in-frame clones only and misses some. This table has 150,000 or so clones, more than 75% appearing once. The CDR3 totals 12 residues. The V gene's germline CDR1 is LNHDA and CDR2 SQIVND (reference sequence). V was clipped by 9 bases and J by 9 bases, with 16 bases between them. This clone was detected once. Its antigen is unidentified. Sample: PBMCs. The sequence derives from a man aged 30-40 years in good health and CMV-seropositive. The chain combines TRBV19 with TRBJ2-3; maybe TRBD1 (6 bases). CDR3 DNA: TGTGCCAGCAGGGGACCGTCCGGAACGCAGTATTTT. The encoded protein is CASRGPSGTQYF.